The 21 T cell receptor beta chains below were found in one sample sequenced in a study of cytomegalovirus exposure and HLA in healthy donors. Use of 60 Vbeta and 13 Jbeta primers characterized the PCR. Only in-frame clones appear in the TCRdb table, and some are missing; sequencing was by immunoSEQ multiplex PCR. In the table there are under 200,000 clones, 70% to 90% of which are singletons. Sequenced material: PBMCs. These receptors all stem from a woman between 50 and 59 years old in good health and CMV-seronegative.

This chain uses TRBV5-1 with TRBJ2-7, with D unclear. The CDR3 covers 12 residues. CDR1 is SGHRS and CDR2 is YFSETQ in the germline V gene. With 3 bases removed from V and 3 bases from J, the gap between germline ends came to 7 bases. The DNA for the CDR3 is TGCGCCAGCAGCTCCGACTTCTACGAGCAGTACTTC. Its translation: CASSSDFYEQYF. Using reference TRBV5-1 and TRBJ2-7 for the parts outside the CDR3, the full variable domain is KAGVTQTPRYLIKTRGQQVTLSCSPISGHRSVSWYQQTPGQGLQFLFEYFSETQRNKGNFPGRFSGRQFSNSRSEMNVSTLELGDSALYLCASSSDFYEQYFGPGTRLTVT.

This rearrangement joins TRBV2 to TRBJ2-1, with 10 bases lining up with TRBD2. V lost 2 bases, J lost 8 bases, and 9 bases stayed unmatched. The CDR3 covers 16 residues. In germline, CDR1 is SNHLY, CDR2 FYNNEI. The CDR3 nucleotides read TGTGCCAGCAGTGAAACGGCTAGCGGGAGTTGGGATGAGCAGTTCTTC. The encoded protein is CASSETASGSWDEQFF.

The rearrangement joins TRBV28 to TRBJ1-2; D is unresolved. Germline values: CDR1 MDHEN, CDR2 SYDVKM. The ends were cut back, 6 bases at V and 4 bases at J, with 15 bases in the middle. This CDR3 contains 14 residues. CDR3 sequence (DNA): TGTGCCAGCAGGACGCCGCCGGGTCTCTATGGCTACACCTTC. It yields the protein CASRTPPGLYGYTF.

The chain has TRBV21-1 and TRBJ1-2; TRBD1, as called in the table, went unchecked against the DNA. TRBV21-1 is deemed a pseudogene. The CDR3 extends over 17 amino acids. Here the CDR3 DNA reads TGTGCCAGCAGCCTGAAGGGGGCGGGACAGGGGGCCTCTGGCTACACCTTC. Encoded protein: CASSLKGAGQGASGYTF.

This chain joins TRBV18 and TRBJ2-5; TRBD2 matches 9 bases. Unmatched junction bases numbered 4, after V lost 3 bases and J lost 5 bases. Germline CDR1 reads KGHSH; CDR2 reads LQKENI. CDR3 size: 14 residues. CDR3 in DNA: TGTGCCAGCTCACCTGCGACTAGCGGTGAGACCCAGTACTTC. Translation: CASSPATSGETQYF. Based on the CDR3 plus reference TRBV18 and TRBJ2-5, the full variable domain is NAGVMQNPRHLVRRRGQEARLRCSPMKGHSHVYWYRQLPEEGLKFMVYLQKENIIDESGMPKERFSAEFPKEGPSILRIQQVVRGDSAAYFCASSPATSGETQYFGPGTRLLVL.

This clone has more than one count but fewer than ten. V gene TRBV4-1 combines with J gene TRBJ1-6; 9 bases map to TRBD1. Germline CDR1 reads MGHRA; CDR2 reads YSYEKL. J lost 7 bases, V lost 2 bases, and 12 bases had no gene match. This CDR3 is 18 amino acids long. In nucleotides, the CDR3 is TGCGCCAGCAGCCAACTCCTCCGGACAGGGGAAAACAATTCACCCCTCCACTTT. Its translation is CASSQLLRTGENNSPLHF.

The CDR3 DNA follows: TGCAGTGCTTGGACAGGTTATGGCTACACCTTC. Protein sequence: CSAWTGYGYTF. This chain joins TRBV20-1 and TRBJ1-2; 7 positions agree with TRBD1. The CDR3 covers 11 residues. V gave up 5 bases and J gave up 5 bases; unmatched junction bases: 2. Germline V lookup: CDR1 DFQATT, CDR2 SNEGSKA (reference sequence).

CDR3 sequence (DNA): TGTGCCAGCAGTGAAGCGAGGACAGGGGGTGGTGGCTACACCTTC. Translated: CASSEARTGGGGYTF. The chain links TRBV6-1 to TRBJ1-2; the match to TRBD1 covers 10 bases. This CDR3 comprises 15 residues. Trimming cost V 0 bases and J 7 bases; bases outside gene matches: 5. CDR1 MNHNS and CDR2 SASEGT come from the germline V gene.

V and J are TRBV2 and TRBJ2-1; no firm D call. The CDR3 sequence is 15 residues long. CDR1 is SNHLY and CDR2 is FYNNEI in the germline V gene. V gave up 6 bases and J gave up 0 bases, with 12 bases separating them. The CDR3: CASRPEASSYNEQFF. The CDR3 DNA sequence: TGTGCCAGCAGGCCCGAGGCCAGCTCCTACAATGAGCAGTTCTTC.

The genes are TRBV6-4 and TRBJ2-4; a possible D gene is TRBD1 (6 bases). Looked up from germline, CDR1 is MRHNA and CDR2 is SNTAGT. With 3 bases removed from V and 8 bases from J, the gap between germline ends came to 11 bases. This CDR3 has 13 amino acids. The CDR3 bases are TGTGCCAGCAGTGAACAGGGTGGTGACATTCAGTACTTC. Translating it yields CASSEQGGDIQYF.

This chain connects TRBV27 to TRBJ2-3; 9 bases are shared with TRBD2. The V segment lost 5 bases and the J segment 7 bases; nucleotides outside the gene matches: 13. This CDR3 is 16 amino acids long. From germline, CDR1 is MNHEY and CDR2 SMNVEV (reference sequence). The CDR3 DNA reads TGTGCCAGCAGTCCCCGGGGTAGCGGGAGTAGGAATACGCAGTATTTT. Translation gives CASSPRGSGSRNTQYF.

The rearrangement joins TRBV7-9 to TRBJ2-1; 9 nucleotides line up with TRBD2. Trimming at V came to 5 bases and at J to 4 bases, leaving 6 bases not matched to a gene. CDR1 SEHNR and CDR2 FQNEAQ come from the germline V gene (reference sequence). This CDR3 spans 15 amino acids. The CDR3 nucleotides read TGTGCCAGCAGCCGAAGACTAGCGGTTTACAATGAGCAGTTCTTC. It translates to CASSRRLAVYNEQFF.

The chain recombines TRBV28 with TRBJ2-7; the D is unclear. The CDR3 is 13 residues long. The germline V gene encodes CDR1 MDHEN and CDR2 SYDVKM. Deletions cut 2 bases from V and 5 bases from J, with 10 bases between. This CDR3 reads CASSLNTRNEQYF. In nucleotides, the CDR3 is TGTGCCAGCAGTTTAAATACAAGAAACGAGCAGTACTTC.

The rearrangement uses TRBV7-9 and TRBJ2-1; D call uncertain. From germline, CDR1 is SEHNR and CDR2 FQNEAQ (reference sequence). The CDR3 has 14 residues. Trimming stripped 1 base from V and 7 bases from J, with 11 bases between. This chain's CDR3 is CASSLDTGPNEQFF. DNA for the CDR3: TGTGCCAGCAGCTTAGACACGGGTCCTAATGAGCAGTTCTTC.

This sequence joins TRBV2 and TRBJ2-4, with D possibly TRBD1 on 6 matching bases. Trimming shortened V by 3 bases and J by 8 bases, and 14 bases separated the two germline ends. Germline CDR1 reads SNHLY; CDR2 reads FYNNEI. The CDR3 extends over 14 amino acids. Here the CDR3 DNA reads TGTGCCAGCAGTGATCCGACAGGCGCGGACATTCAGTACTTC. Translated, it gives CASSDPTGADIQYF.

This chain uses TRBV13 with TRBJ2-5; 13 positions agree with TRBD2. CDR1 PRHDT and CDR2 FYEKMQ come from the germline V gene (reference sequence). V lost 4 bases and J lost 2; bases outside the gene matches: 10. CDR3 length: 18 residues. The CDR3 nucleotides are TGTGCCAGCAGCTCGAGTTTGGGGACTAGCGGGACACAAGAGACCCAGTACTTC. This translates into CASSSSLGTSGTQETQYF.

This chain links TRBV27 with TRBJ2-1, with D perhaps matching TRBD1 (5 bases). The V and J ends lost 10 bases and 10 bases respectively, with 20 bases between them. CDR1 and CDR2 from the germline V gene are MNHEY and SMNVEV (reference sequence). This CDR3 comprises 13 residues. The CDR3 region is CATTPLLRGEQFF. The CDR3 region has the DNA TGTGCCACGACACCGCTCCTAAGGGGCGAGCAGTTCTTC.

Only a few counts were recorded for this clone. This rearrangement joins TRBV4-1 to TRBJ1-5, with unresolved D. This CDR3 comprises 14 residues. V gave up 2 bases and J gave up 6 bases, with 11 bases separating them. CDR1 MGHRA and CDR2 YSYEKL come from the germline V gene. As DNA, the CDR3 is TGCGCCAGCAGCCAACGTGCTGAGGGTCAGCCCCAGCATTTT. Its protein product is CASSQRAEGQPQHF.

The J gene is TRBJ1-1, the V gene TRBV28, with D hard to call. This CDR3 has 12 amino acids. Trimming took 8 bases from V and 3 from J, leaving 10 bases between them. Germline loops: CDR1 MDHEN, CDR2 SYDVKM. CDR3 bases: TGTGCCAGCTTAGGGCGGGACACTGAAGCTTTCTTT. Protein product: CASLGRDTEAFF.

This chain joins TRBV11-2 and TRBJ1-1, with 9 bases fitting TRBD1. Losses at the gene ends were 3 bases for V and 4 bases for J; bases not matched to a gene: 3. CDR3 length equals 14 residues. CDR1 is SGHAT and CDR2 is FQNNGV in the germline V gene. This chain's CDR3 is CASSFGDRATEAFF. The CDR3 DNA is TGTGCCAGCAGCTTCGGGGACAGGGCCACTGAAGCTTTCTTT. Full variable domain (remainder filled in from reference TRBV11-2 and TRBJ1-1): EAGVAQSPRYKIIEKRQSVAFWCNPISGHATLYWYQQILGQGPKLLIQFQNNGVVDDSQLPKDRFSAERLKGVDSTLKIQPAKLEDSAVYLCASSFGDRATEAFFGQGTRLTVV.

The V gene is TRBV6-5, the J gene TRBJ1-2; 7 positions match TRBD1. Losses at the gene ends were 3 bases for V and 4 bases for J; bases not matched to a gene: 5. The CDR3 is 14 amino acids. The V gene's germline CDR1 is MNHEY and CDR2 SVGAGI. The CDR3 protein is CASSYRGPTYGYTF. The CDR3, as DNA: TGTGCCAGCAGTTATAGGGGGCCGACCTATGGCTACACCTTC.